This TCR beta chain is drawn from a study of cytomegalovirus exposure and HLA in healthy donors. Study-wide results and limits: Cytomegalovirus status was reportedly diagnosed by the classifier with high specificity and sensitivity. Many donors carried some public TCRs, although rarity characterized most TCR sequences.

As to this clone: Its antigen is undetermined.

The PCR ran on 60 Vbeta and 13 Jbeta primers. Per the authors' pipeline: Later work found 80 million to 85 million unique TCR beta chains, with approximately 12 million shared. Profiled with immunoSEQ multiplex PCR; TCRdb holds only in-frame clones, not every one. Clone size and the V and J calls come from that table; the DNA yielded D and trimming. The sample lists 100,000 to 150,000 clones; 75% to 80% were seen once. The CDR3 covers 14 residues. V lost 6 bases to trimming and J lost 5 bases; unmatched junction nucleotides: 9. At collection, donors were nominally healthy, but unrecorded immune exposures were probable.

V is TRBV23-1 and J is TRBJ2-7, with 8 bases aligning to TRBD1. TRBV23-1 is noted as an ORF with a role that remains uncertain. The TCR was taken from a male donor in good health and CMV-seronegative. The sequenced sample consisted of PBMCs. This CDR3 is CASRAGGFSNEQYF. The CDR3 nucleotides read TGCGCCAGCAGGGCAGGGGGCTTTTCGAACGAGCAGTACTTC.